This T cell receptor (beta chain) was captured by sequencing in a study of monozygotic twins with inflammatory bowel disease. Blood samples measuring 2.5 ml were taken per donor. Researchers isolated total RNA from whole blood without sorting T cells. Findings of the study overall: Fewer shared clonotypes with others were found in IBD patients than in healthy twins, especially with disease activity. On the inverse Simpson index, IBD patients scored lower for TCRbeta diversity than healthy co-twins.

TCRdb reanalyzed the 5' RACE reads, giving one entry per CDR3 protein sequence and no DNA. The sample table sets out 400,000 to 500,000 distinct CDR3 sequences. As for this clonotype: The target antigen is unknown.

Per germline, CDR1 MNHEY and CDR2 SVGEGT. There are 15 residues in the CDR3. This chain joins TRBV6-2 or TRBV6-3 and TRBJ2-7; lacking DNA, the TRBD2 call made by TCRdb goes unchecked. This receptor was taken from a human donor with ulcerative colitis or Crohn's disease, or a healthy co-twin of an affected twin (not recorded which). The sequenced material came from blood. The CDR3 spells CASKLLPSGNYEQYF.